A single T cell receptor beta chain is shown here with its context. No cognate antigen has been identified for it. The input lacks base qualities; no much larger clone sits a single base away. Sequences MNHNS (CDR1) and SASEGT (CDR2) are obtained from the germline V gene. The CDR3, from cysteine to phenylalanine, totals 13 residues. The CDR3 DNA has 39 bases and is translated from base 1. The V end loses 3 bases and the J end loses 5 bases, and a stretch of 10 bases separates them. The cohort was made up of roughly 670 healthy bone marrow donors. At the time of sampling, all cohort members were nominally healthy, though unrecorded immune exposures were likely present. The donor tested CMV seronegative and was one of the 352 seronegative cohort members. A peripheral blood sample was collected from each donor, and TCR beta sequencing was performed on peripheral blood mononuclear cells. The Qiagen DNeasy Blood Extraction Kit was used to extract genomic DNA from the blood cell samples.

This sample stems from a study of cytomegalovirus exposure and HLA in healthy donors listed by TCRdb under 2017. Looking at the study overall: An earlier analysis of roughly 610 of the donors reported about 300 Gb of sequence data and around 120 million unique TCR beta sequences obtained from about 170 million T cells. The T cell repertoires of around 730 subjects were profiled by immunosequencing and related to cytomegalovirus serostatus. All discovery cohort repertoires had been generated on a single sequencing platform. In an earlier analysis of a few hundred of the donors, high-throughput TCR beta sequencing was used to judge whether each TCR beta V gene segment behaved as functional or pseudogenic. Five DR-DQ haplotypes were handled as single units for association and clustering, since linkage in the cohort was strong. Rather than using new phenotypic data, the later analysis identified candidate immune exposures from TCR beta sequences and from how often those sequences occurred across donors. An early release that covered roughly 600 HLA-typed donors contained approximately 290 gigabases of sequencing data and 65 million to 100 million unique TCR sequences. Besides the first cohort of some 670 subjects, a separate validation cohort made up of 120 different subjects was used. Typing coverage varied by locus: about 620-630 donors for A, B, C, DRB1 and DQB1; approximately 500 for DQA1; approximately 610 for DPA1; 400 to 480 for DPB1. In a later genetic analysis, genome-wide SNP genotypes for about 65% of the roughly 670 donors were used, and that subset was treated as a discovery cohort. Alongside the repertoire data, information on donor age, sex, ethnicity and CMV serostatus was compiled. Class I and class II HLA loci were covered by the typing at four-digit resolution. To predict cytomegalovirus infection status, the study brought together high-throughput TCR immunosequencing, statistical association of individual TCRs with disease status, and machine learning. The study was designed to test whether signatures of past pathogen exposure could be identified by cataloging public T cell receptors. A later analysis re-examined previously published TCR beta repertoires from 610 or so donors and added high-resolution HLA genotyping to investigate patterns of TCR occurrence. Of the roughly 390 genotyped donors, over 70% fell in the genetic ancestry cluster associated with self-reported Caucasian donors. Across approximately 420 genotyped donors of the cohort, an average of roughly 250,000 unique TCR beta nucleotide sequences per donor were sequenced, and approximately 19% of those sequences were non-productive.

The protocol used for the library was the immunoSEQ multiplex PCR assay. A mixture of 60 forward primers for TCR Vbeta segments and 13 reverse primers for TCR Jbeta segments was used in the multiplex PCR. A multiplex PCR assay on genomic DNA amplified the CDR3 region of rearranged TCR beta genes. The amplified TCR beta libraries were sequenced on the Illumina HiSeq System as 87-base-pair reads. Concerning the study's data processing: A later analysis counted around 72 million unique TCR beta chains across the approximately 700 repertoires, and roughly 10 million of these chains were shared by at least two donors. Raw reads were error-corrected and collapsed into unique sequences with a nearest-neighbor algorithm that merged closely related sequences to remove PCR and sequencing errors. Alignment of CDR3 sequences to IMGT reference sequences was used to assign V, D and J gene segments. Each retained sequence needed at least a six-nucleotide match to both a V gene segment and a J gene segment. Rearrangements were classified as productive when the CDR3 lacked stop codons and remained in frame with V and J, and all other rearrangements were classified as non-productive. CDR3 was defined according to IMGT convention as the region running from the second conserved V-encoded cysteine to the conserved J-encoded phenylalanine. The earlier analysis of more than 450 of the donors excluded sequences that lacked an unambiguous match to a single V gene segment. An earlier analysis of almost 600 of the donors classified V segments as functional when productive rearrangements were above 56.7% and as segregating when the standard deviation between donors was above 5%. To diagnose cytomegalovirus status from the catalog of TCR beta chain sequences, a statistical classification framework was built. In a later analysis, TCR nucleotide sequences were compared against IMGT/GENE-DB human TR gene sequences so that V and J genes could be assigned. Using the TCRdist pipeline, a later analysis assigned CDR3 sequences along with most-parsimonious VDJ recombination scenarios. In a later analysis, each TCR beta chain was defined by its CDR3 amino acid sequence together with its V-gene family, and reads without a unique V-gene family were excluded. In a later analysis, nearly 600 highly shared, low-generation-probability nucleotide sequences were removed to address suspected cross-contamination and a sequencing artifact. In a later analysis, a clonal expansion index was calculated for each public chain from normalized within-repertoire ranks of inferred template counts. In a later analysis, generation probabilities were computed using a VDJ recombination model fitted to out-of-frame rearrangements, and the results were checked against IGoR. A later analysis scored TCR-TCR, TCR-HLA and TCR-CMV co-occurrence with hypergeometric tests, applying a repertoire-size bias correction to TCR pairs. A later analysis estimated false discovery rates by permuting HLA or CMV assignments 20 times. In a later analysis, co-occurring TCRs were grouped using DBSCAN, with TCRdist sequence similarity added in when clustering inside HLA-allele-positive subsets. Repertoires with fewer than 30,000 or more than 120,000 public chains were left out of co-occurrence clustering, as were roughly five repertoires with anomalous nucleotide sharing. Sourced from immuneACCESS, this table was stored by TCRdb with only in-frame sequences that have V and J called. A share of the clones is absent; for the studies checked, an unresolved V gene accounts for under half, and the remainder has no known explanation. Clone size and V and J calls were adopted from that table, with D and trimming inferred from the DNA. The sample table shows roughly 160,000 clones, and over 75% are seen once. The ten largest clones add up to about 4.4% of the sample.

The study at large found these results: The only immune exposure information available for the cohort was CMV serostatus. A further reported finding was that TCR beta sequences accurately predicted the HLA-A and HLA-B alleles for most subjects in the first cohort. Across donors, most TCR sequences were observed very rarely, whereas some public TCRs were present in many individuals. The classifier was reported to diagnose cytomegalovirus status with high specificity and sensitivity in both the original and validation cohorts. The cohort was sequenced for TCR beta chains only, and without alpha or paired-chain data the features that could be detected were limited. Broadly in line with IMGT annotations, most TCR beta V segments showed up in productive rearrangements about 90% or about 30% of the time in an earlier analysis of a few hundred of the donors. The authors suggested that the approach could potentially be generalized to other disease states and immunological phenotypes. Because HLA typing was missing for some donors at each locus, association tests included only the typed subset. Approximately 16 rarely observed V segments, including chromosome 9 orphons, were excluded from the earlier analysis of a few hundred of the donors because counts were too low. In a later analysis, the rate of TCR association differed among HLA loci, with DRB1 alleles having the most associated TCRs and HLA-C alleles having the fewest. Linkage disequilibrium might explain the correlated functional status among segregating V segments, but an unknown experimental factor could not be excluded. In a later analysis, HLA-associated TCR beta chains were found to be more clonally expanded and to have lower generation probabilities than equally common non-associated chains. The study listed 170 or so TCR beta chains as associated with cytomegalovirus. Several of the top co-occurrence clusters appeared to be linked to parvovirus B19, influenza, CMV and Epstein-Barr virus, according to a later analysis. Roughly uniform sequencing depth across donors was assumed in presence/absence analyses, although this assumption may not hold. Some IMGT-functional V segments, including TRBV6-2 and TRBV6-3, could not be distinguished by the 87-base-pair reads and were therefore excluded. According to a later genetic analysis, donors in an Asian-associated ancestry cluster had fewer N-insertions in productive TCRs than the approximately 700-donor mean. In vitro tests confirmed that a few of the cytomegalovirus-associated TCR beta chains recognize cytomegalovirus antigens. At a false discovery rate of 0.05, a later analysis linked under 20,000 TCR beta sequences to specific HLA alleles. Assigning TCR associations to individual alleles was difficult when HLA alleles, especially DR and DQ, strongly co-occurred. In a later genetic analysis, a missense DCLRE1C variant was associated with V-gene and J-gene trimming of TCR beta chains, and the association was replicated in an independent cohort. A cluster of highly shared sequence variants was judged likely to be a technical artifact of the sequencing pipeline. A later analysis found that most CMV-associated TCR beta chains appeared HLA-restricted, with HLA associations seemingly driven largely by CMV exposure.

The receptor was isolated from a man in his forties or fifties in good health and CMV-seronegative. What was sequenced was PBMCs. The chain joins TRBV6-1 to TRBJ1-1; too little of a D gene remains to name it. The DNA is TGTGCCAGCAGTGATCTTTTCAGGACTGAAGCTTTCTTT. This is translated as CASSDLFRTEAFF.